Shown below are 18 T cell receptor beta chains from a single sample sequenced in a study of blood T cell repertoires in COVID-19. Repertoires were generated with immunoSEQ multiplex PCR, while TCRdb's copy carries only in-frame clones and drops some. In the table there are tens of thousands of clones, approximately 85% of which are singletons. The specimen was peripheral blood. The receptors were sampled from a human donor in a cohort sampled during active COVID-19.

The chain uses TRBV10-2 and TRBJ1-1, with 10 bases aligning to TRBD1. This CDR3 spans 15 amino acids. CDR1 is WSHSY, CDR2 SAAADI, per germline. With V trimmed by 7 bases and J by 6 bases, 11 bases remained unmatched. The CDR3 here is CASNSRDRGSAEAFF. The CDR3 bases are TGCGCCAGCAATTCCCGGGACAGGGGAAGCGCTGAAGCTTTCTTT.

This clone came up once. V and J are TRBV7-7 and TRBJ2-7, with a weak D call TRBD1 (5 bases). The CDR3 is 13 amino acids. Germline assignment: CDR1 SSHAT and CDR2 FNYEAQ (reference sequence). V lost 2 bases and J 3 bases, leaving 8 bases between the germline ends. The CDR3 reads CASSLSDSYEQYF. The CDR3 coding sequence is TGTGCCAGCAGCTTATCCGACAGCTACGAGCAGTACTTC. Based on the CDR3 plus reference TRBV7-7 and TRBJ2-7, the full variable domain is GAGVSQSPRYKVTKRGQDVTLRCDPISSHATLYWYQQALGQGPEFLTYFNYEAQPDKSGLPSDRFSAERPEGSISTLTIQRTEQRDSAMYRCASSLSDSYEQYFGPGTRLTVT.

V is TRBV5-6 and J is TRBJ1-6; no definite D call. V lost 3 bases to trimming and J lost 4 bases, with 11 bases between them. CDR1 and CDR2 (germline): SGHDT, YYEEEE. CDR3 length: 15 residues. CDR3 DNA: TGTGCCAGCAGCTCATGGGCAGGATATAATTCACCCCTCCACTTT. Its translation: CASSSWAGYNSPLHF. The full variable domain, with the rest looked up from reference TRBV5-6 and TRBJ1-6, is DAGVTQSPTHLIKTRGQQVTLRCSPKSGHDTVSWYQQALGQGPQFIFQYYEEEERQRGNFPDRFSGHQFPNYSSELNVNALLLGDSALYLCASSSWAGYNSPLHFGNGTRLTVT.

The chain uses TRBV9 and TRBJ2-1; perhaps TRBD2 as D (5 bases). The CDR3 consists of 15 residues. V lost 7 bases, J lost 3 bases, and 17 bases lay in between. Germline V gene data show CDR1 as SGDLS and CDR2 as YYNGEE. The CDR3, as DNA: TGTGCCAGCGGTGGGAGAGGCCGAGGCTACAATGAGCAGTTCTTC. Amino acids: CASGGRGRGYNEQFF.

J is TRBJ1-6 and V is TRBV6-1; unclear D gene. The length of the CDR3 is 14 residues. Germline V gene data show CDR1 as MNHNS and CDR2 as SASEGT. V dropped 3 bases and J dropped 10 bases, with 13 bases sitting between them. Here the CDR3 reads CASSEGIPGSPLHF. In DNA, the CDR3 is TGTGCCAGCAGTGAGGGGATACCGGGATCACCCCTCCACTTT.

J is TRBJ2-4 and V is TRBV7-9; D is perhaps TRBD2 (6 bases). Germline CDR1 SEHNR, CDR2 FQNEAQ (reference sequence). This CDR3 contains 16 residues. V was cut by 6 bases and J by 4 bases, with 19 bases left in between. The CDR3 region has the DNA TGTGCCAGCAGTCCCAACCGGGACTCATGGAAAAACATTCAGTACTTC. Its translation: CASSPNRDSWKNIQYF.

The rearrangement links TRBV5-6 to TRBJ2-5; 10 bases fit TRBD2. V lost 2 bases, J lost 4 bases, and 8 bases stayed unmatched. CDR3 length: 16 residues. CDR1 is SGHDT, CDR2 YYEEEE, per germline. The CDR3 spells CASSFGPTSGIETQYF. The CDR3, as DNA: TGTGCCAGCAGCTTCGGTCCCACTAGCGGGATAGAGACCCAGTACTTC.

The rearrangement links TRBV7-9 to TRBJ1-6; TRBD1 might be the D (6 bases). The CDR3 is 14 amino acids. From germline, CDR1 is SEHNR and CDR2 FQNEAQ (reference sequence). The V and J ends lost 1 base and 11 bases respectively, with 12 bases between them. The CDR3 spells CASSLDTGWTPLHF. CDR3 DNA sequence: TGTGCCAGCAGCTTAGATACAGGGTGGACACCCCTCCACTTT.

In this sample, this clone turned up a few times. CDR3 residues: CASSLALAGGAGELFF. The CDR3 region has the DNA TGTGCCAGCAGCTTAGCACTAGCGGGAGGGGCCGGGGAGCTGTTTTTT. The V gene is TRBV11-3, the J gene TRBJ2-2; 13 nucleotides align to TRBD2. Germline V gives CDR1 SGHNT, CDR2 YENEEA. After removal of 1 base from V and 6 bases from J, the junction contained 2 bases not matched to a gene. The CDR3 runs to 16 residues.

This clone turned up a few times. CDR3 bases: TGTGCCTGGAGTGTACGGGTCGAGGGTGGGCCCCAGCATTTT. Translation gives CAWSVRVEGGPQHF. The V and J genes are TRBV30 and TRBJ1-5; D not certain. CDR3 length equals 14 residues. The germline V and J ends were trimmed by 0 bases and 9 bases, with 15 bases remaining between them. Germline V CDR1 and CDR2: GTSNPN, SVGIG (reference sequence). Looking up the rest from reference TRBV30 and TRBJ1-5 gives the full variable domain: SQTIHQWPATLVQPVGSPLSLECTVEGTSNPNLYWYRQAAGRGLQLLFYSVGIGQISSEVPQNLSASRPQDRQFILSSKKLLLSDSGFYLCAWSVRVEGGPQHFGDGTRLSIL.

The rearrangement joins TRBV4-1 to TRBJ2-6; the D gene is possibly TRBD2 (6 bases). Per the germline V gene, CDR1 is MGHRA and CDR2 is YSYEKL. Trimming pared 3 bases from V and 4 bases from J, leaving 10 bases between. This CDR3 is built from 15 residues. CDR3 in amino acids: CASSQREAGANVLTF. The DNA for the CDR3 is TGCGCCAGCAGCCAGAGGGAGGCCGGGGCCAACGTCCTGACTTTC.

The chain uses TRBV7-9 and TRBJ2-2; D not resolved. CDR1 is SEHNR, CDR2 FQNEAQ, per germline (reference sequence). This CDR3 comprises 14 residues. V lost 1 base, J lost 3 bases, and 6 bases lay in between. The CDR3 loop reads CASSLVIDTGELFF. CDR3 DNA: TGTGCCAGCAGCTTAGTTATAGACACCGGGGAGCTGTTTTTT.

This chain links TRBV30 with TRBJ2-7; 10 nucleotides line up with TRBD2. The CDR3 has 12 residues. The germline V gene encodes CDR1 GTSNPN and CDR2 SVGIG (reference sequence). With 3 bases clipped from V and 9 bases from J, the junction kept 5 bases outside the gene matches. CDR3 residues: CAWSPGLAWQYF. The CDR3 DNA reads TGTGCCTGGAGCCCGGGACTAGCGTGGCAGTACTTC.

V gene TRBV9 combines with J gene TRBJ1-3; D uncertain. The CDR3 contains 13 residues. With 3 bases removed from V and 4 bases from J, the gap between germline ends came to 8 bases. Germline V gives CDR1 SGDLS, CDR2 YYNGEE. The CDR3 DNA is TGTGCCAGCAGCGCCTCCGTCGGAAACACCATATATTTT. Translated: CASSASVGNTIYF.

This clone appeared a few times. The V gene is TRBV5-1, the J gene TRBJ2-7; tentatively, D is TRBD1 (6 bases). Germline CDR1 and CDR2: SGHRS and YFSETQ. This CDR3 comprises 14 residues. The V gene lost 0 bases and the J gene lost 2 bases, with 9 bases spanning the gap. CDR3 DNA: TGCGCCAGCAGCTTGGATCCAGGGGCCTACGAGCAGTACTTC. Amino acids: CASSLDPGAYEQYF. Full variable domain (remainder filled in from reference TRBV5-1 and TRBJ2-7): KAGVTQTPRYLIKTRGQQVTLSCSPISGHRSVSWYQQTPGQGLQFLFEYFSETQRNKGNFPGRFSGRQFSNSRSEMNVSTLELGDSALYLCASSLDPGAYEQYFGPGTRLTVT.

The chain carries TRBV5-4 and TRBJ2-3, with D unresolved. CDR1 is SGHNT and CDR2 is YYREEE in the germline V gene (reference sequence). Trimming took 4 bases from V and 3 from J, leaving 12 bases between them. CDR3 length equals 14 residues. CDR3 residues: CASSRGSNTDTQYF. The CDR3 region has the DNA TGTGCCAGCAGCCGCGGATCCAATACAGATACGCAGTATTTT. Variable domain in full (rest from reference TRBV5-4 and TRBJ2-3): ETGVTQSPTHLIKTRGQQVTLRCSSQSGHNTVSWYQQALGQGPQFIFQYYREEENGRGNFPPRFSGLQFPNYSSELNVNALELDDSALYLCASSRGSNTDTQYFGPGTRLTVL.

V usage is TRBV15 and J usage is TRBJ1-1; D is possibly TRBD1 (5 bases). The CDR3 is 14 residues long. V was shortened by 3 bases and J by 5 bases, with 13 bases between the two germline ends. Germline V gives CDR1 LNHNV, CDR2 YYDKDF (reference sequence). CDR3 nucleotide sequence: TGTGCCACCAGCAGGGGGGGGTGGAGGACTGAAGCTTTCTTT. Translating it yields CATSRGGWRTEAFF. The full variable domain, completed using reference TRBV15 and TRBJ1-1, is DAMVIQNPRYQVTQFGKPVTLSCSQTLNHNVMYWYQQKSSQAPKLLFHYYDKDFNNEADTPDNFQSRRPNTSFCFLDIRSPGLGDTAMYLCATSRGGWRTEAFFGQGTRLTVV.

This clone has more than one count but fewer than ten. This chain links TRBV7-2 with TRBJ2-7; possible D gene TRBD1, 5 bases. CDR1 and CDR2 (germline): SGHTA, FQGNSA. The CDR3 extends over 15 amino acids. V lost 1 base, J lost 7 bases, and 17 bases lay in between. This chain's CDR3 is CASSLDLGAVGEQYF. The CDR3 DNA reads TGTGCCAGCAGCTTAGATCTTGGGGCAGTGGGGGAGCAGTACTTC.